Sequencing of this TCR beta chain was carried out in a study of blood T cell repertoires in COVID-19. Study overall: From T cells, B-cell-depleted T cells, or PBMCs came the material, which was cDNA or gDNA.

The CDR3 runs 18 residues. Trimming removed 5 bases at V and 0 bases at J, with 20 bases between. CDR1 and CDR2 (germline): MNHEY, SMNVEV (reference sequence). A few counts support this clone. Sequencing used immunoSEQ multiplex PCR; TCRdb keeps in-frame clones, though not all of them. Counted here are 150,000 to 180,000 clones, about 86% occurring once; the ten biggest clones make up 25% to 35%. The genes are TRBV27 and TRBJ2-4, with a possible D match to TRBD1 (8 bases). This clonotype was obtained from a woman aged 55-75 years with acute or convalescent COVID-19. Sequenced input: peripheral blood. The CDR3 DNA is TGTGCCAGCAGTCCCCTTACAGGGGGGGCTCTAGCCAAAAACATTCAGTACTTC. Protein sequence: CASSPLTGGALAKNIQYF.